A selection of T cell receptor beta chains follows, all from one sample in a study of shared clonotypes between healthy human individuals. TCRdb's copy holds only in-frame clones and misses some; the assay was immunoSEQ multiplex PCR. The sample lists about 2.1 million clones, over 85% occurring once. The specimen was naive CD8+ T cells from PBMCs. These receptors all come from a man between 18 and 29 years old in good health. Some clones in this sample may be carry-over from other donors' samples. The CDR3 runs from the conserved cysteine through the conserved F or W. A D gene is named only where the DNA matches it firmly. Rows give clone size only sometimes, using once, few, many, or a class for an expanded clone.

d_gene: -; j_gene: TRBJ1-2; abundance: -; v_gene: TRBV27; CDR3nt: TGTGCCAGCAGTTTGGGCGGGCCCTATGGCTACACCTTC; CDR3aa: CASSLGGPYGYTF
d_gene: -; j_gene: TRBJ2-1; abundance: -; v_gene: TRBV2; CDR3nt: TGTGCCAGCAGTGGACATAGCCATGAGCAGTTCTTC; CDR3aa: CASSGHSHEQFF
d_gene: -; j_gene: TRBJ1-2; abundance: -; v_gene: TRBV6-6; CDR3nt: TGTGCCAGCAGTCGGGACGGGGGGCGCTCCTATGGCTACACCTTC; CDR3aa: CASSRDGGRSYGYTF
d_gene: -; j_gene: TRBJ2-7; abundance: -; v_gene: TRBV27; CDR3nt: TGTGCCAGCAGTTTCGGCACAACCTACGAGCAGTACTTC; CDR3aa: CASSFGTTYEQYF
d_gene: -; j_gene: TRBJ1-5; abundance: -; v_gene: TRBV28; CDR3nt: TGTGCCCAGCTCCTATATCAGCCCCAGCATTTT; CDR3aa: CAQLLYQPQHF
d_gene: -; j_gene: TRBJ2-2; abundance: -; v_gene: TRBV5-6; CDR3nt: TGTGCCAGCAGCCCCTCTGGGCAGGGGATAGTTACCGGGGAGCTGTTTTTT; CDR3aa: CASSPSGQGIVTGELFF
d_gene: TRBD1; j_gene: TRBJ2-7; abundance: -; v_gene: TRBV2; CDR3nt: TGTGCCAGCAGGACCGGACAGGGCTACGAGCAGTACTTC; CDR3aa: CASRTGQGYEQYF
d_gene: TRBD1; j_gene: TRBJ2-3; abundance: -; v_gene: TRBV5-1; CDR3nt: TGCGCCAGCAGCTGGTGGGACAGGAAAAGCACAGATACGCAGTATTTT; CDR3aa: CASSWWDRKSTDTQYF
d_gene: -; j_gene: TRBJ1-4; abundance: once; v_gene: TRBV10-3; CDR3nt: TGTGCCATCAGTGAGCCTAACAGTGGGCCTAATGAAAAACTGTTTTTT; CDR3aa: CAISEPNSGPNEKLFF
d_gene: -; j_gene: TRBJ1-1; abundance: -; v_gene: TRBV30; CDR3nt: TGTGCCTGGAGTGGGACGGTGAACACTGAAGCTTTCTTT; CDR3aa: CAWSGTVNTEAFF
d_gene: -; j_gene: TRBJ2-7; abundance: once; v_gene: TRBV19; CDR3nt: TGTGCCAGTAGTATAAGGGTATCCTACGAGCAGTACTTC; CDR3aa: CASSIRVSYEQYF
d_gene: -; j_gene: TRBJ2-7; abundance: -; v_gene: TRBV7-9; CDR3nt: TGTGCCAGCGCGACCGGGGCAGACTTTCTCTACGAGCAGTACTTC; CDR3aa: CASATGADFLYEQYF
d_gene: -; j_gene: TRBJ1-1; abundance: -; v_gene: TRBV7-6; CDR3nt: TGTGCCAGCAGCTTAGGGGCAGGGGAGAACACTGAAGCTTTCTTT; CDR3aa: CASSLGAGENTEAFF
d_gene: -; j_gene: TRBJ1-5; abundance: -; v_gene: TRBV27; CDR3nt: TGTGCCAGCAGTTTGTCGGGACGGCCGAAGTGGCCCCAGCATTTT; CDR3aa: CASSLSGRPKWPQHF
d_gene: -; j_gene: TRBJ1-1; abundance: -; v_gene: TRBV11-2; CDR3nt: TGTGCCAGCAGCTTAGGCGGGGCCCACTTATCTTTCTTT; CDR3aa: CASSLGGAHLSFF
d_gene: TRBD2; j_gene: TRBJ2-7; abundance: -; v_gene: TRBV27; CDR3nt: TGTGCCAGCAGTCCCCGGACTAGCGTCTTCTACGAGCAGTACTTC; CDR3aa: CASSPRTSVFYEQYF
d_gene: TRBD2; j_gene: TRBJ2-7; abundance: -; v_gene: TRBV27; CDR3nt: TGTGCCAGCAGTTTTGGTAGCGGGAGCTCCTACGAGCAGTACTTC; CDR3aa: CASSFGSGSSYEQYF
d_gene: TRBD1; j_gene: TRBJ1-1; abundance: -; v_gene: TRBV15; CDR3nt: TGTGCCACCAGCAGGAGGGGGGACAGGGGAACTGAAGCTTTCTTT; CDR3aa: CATSRRGDRGTEAFF
d_gene: -; j_gene: TRBJ1-2; abundance: -; v_gene: TRBV15; CDR3nt: TGTGCCACCAGCAGAGAAACAGGGAGAGCCTATGGCTACACCTTC; CDR3aa: CATSRETGRAYGYTF
d_gene: -; j_gene: TRBJ2-2; abundance: -; v_gene: TRBV27; CDR3nt: TGTGCCAGCAGTTTCAGGGCCTCAACCGGGGAGCTGTTTTTT; CDR3aa: CASSFRASTGELFF
d_gene: TRBD1; j_gene: TRBJ2-2; abundance: -; v_gene: TRBV10-2; CDR3nt: TGCGCCACCCTAAACAGGGGACAGAACACCGGGGAGCTGTTTTTT; CDR3aa: CATLNRGQNTGELFF
d_gene: -; j_gene: TRBJ1-1; abundance: few; v_gene: TRBV27; CDR3nt: TGTGCCAGCAGTTTGGAGGGGAACCTCCGTGAAGCTTTCTTT; CDR3aa: CASSLEGNLREAFF
d_gene: -; j_gene: TRBJ2-6; abundance: -; v_gene: TRBV9; CDR3nt: TGTGCCAGCAGCGGATACAGGGATTCTGGGGCCAACGTCCTGACTTTC; CDR3aa: CASSGYRDSGANVLTF
d_gene: -; j_gene: TRBJ1-2; abundance: -; v_gene: TRBV6-6; CDR3nt: TGTGCCAGCACTCAGGATGACTATGGCTACACCTTC; CDR3aa: CASTQDDYGYTF
d_gene: -; j_gene: TRBJ2-7; abundance: -; v_gene: TRBV7-6; CDR3nt: TGTGCCAGCAGCTTAGCTGTAGGAGGTGGGCCAGGGGTACTCTACGAGCAGTACTTC; CDR3aa: CASSLAVGGGPGVLYEQYF
d_gene: -; j_gene: TRBJ1-5; abundance: -; v_gene: TRBV7-8; CDR3nt: TGTGCCAGCAGCTCCATTCTTGGGGGGGTCCCGGGGGAGCCCCAGCATTTT; CDR3aa: CASSSILGGVPGEPQHF
d_gene: TRBD2; j_gene: TRBJ2-1; abundance: -; v_gene: TRBV4-3; CDR3nt: TGCGCCAGCAGCCAAGATGGGACTAGTCTTGGACATGAGCAGTTCTTC; CDR3aa: CASSQDGTSLGHEQFF
d_gene: -; j_gene: TRBJ2-7; abundance: -; v_gene: TRBV11-2; CDR3nt: TGTGCCAGCAGCTTGGGGGCCGATCGTTACTACGAGCAGTACTTC; CDR3aa: CASSLGADRYYEQYF
d_gene: TRBD2; j_gene: TRBJ2-3; abundance: -; v_gene: TRBV11-2; CDR3nt: TGTGCCAGCAGCCCAGGGACTAGCGGGAGGGTCGGAGATACGCAGTATTTT; CDR3aa: CASSPGTSGRVGDTQYF
d_gene: -; j_gene: TRBJ1-1; abundance: -; v_gene: TRBV9; CDR3nt: TGTGCCAGCAGCGTAGTAGGGACTGCGCGCACTGAAGCTTTCTTT; CDR3aa: CASSVVGTARTEAFF
d_gene: TRBD2; j_gene: TRBJ2-7; abundance: -; v_gene: TRBV5-8; CDR3nt: TGTGCCAGCAGCTCGAGCGGGAATAACGGCGAGCAGTACTTC; CDR3aa: CASSSSGNNGEQYF
d_gene: TRBD2; j_gene: TRBJ2-1; abundance: -; v_gene: TRBV7-9; CDR3nt: TGTGCCAGCAGCCCCCGGGCTAGCGGGAGCTCCTACAATGAGCAGTTCTTC; CDR3aa: CASSPRASGSSYNEQFF
d_gene: -; j_gene: TRBJ1-2; abundance: -; v_gene: TRBV7-8; CDR3nt: TGTGCCAGCGGAGATAGAAGGGGGGGAGACTATGGCTACACCTTC; CDR3aa: CASGDRRGGDYGYTF
d_gene: TRBD2; j_gene: TRBJ2-1; abundance: -; v_gene: TRBV11-2; CDR3nt: TGTGCCAGCAGCTATCTACGGGCGACTAGCCGGTTCGATAGTCCGTTCTTC; CDR3aa: CASSYLRATSRFDSPFF
d_gene: TRBD1; j_gene: TRBJ2-1; abundance: -; v_gene: TRBV9; CDR3nt: TGTGCCAGCAGCGTAGCTGGGACAGCCCACAATGAGCAGTTCTTC; CDR3aa: CASSVAGTAHNEQFF
d_gene: TRBD1; j_gene: TRBJ1-2; abundance: few; v_gene: TRBV30; CDR3nt: TGTGCCGGCTGGGCGGGACAGAATAACTATGGCTACACCTTC; CDR3aa: CAGWAGQNNYGYTF
d_gene: TRBD1; j_gene: TRBJ2-7; abundance: -; v_gene: TRBV27; CDR3nt: TGTGCCAGCAGTTTATTAGGGACAGGCAACGAGCAGTACTTC; CDR3aa: CASSLLGTGNEQYF
d_gene: TRBD2; j_gene: TRBJ2-4; abundance: -; v_gene: TRBV27; CDR3nt: TGTGCCAGCAGTTTATCGATATCACTAGCGGGAGGGGCGTACTTC; CDR3aa: CASSLSISLAGGAYF
d_gene: -; j_gene: TRBJ2-7; abundance: -; v_gene: TRBV28; CDR3nt: TGTGCCAGCAGTTTATCCGACAAATACTACGAGCAGTACTTC; CDR3aa: CASSLSDKYYEQYF
d_gene: TRBD1; j_gene: TRBJ2-3; abundance: -; v_gene: TRBV27; CDR3nt: TGTGCCAGCAGTTTCCCGACAGGGGGCGTAACAGATACGCAGTATTTT; CDR3aa: CASSFPTGGVTDTQYF
d_gene: TRBD1; j_gene: TRBJ2-1; abundance: -; v_gene: TRBV4-2; CDR3nt: TGTGCCAGCAGCCTTGGACAGGGAAACTACAATGAGCAGTTCTTC; CDR3aa: CASSLGQGNYNEQFF
d_gene: TRBD2; j_gene: TRBJ2-1; abundance: -; v_gene: TRBV25-1; CDR3nt: TGTGCCAGCTCGGGAGGCCGATTGAGCAATGAGCAGTTCTTC; CDR3aa: CASSGGRLSNEQFF
d_gene: -; j_gene: TRBJ2-7; abundance: few; v_gene: TRBV5-1; CDR3nt: TGCGCCAGCAGCGACGCCTACGAGCAGTACTTC; CDR3aa: CASSDAYEQYF
d_gene: -; j_gene: TRBJ2-7; abundance: -; v_gene: TRBV19; CDR3nt: TGTGCCAGTAGTAGCCGGGACGGACCCTACGAGCAGTACTTC; CDR3aa: CASSSRDGPYEQYF
d_gene: TRBD1; j_gene: TRBJ1-5; abundance: once; v_gene: TRBV28; CDR3nt: TGTGCCAGCAGTTTGGAGGGGGCGGGCAATCAGCCCCAGCATTTT; CDR3aa: CASSLEGAGNQPQHF
d_gene: -; j_gene: TRBJ1-6; abundance: -; v_gene: TRBV29-1; CDR3nt: TGCAGCGCCGCTGGACAGCCGAAACAATATAATTCACCCCTCCACTTT; CDR3aa: CSAAGQPKQYNSPLHF
d_gene: -; j_gene: TRBJ1-2; abundance: -; v_gene: TRBV5-1; CDR3nt: TGCGCCAGCAGTACGGGCGAAGGTCACTATGGCTACACCTTC; CDR3aa: CASSTGEGHYGYTF
d_gene: TRBD2; j_gene: TRBJ2-1; abundance: -; v_gene: TRBV7-3; CDR3nt: TGTGCCAGCAGCTTACTGGCGGGAGGCCCCATTCACTACAATGAGCAGTTCTTC; CDR3aa: CASSLLAGGPIHYNEQFF
d_gene: TRBD2; j_gene: TRBJ2-5; abundance: -; v_gene: TRBV9; CDR3nt: TGTGCCAGCAGCTTTAGCGGGAGGGCCGGTGAGACCCAGTACTTC; CDR3aa: CASSFSGRAGETQYF
d_gene: -; j_gene: TRBJ2-4; abundance: once; v_gene: TRBV7-9; CDR3nt: TGTGCCAGCAGCCCCGGTTGGCTCTCTGATAACATTCAGTACTTC; CDR3aa: CASSPGWLSDNIQYF
d_gene: -; j_gene: TRBJ2-1; abundance: -; v_gene: TRBV29-1; CDR3nt: TGCAGCGTTGAATTGGCCCCTACATGGTTCTTC; CDR3aa: CSVELAPTWFF
d_gene: -; j_gene: TRBJ2-5; abundance: -; v_gene: TRBV5-1; CDR3nt: TGCGCCAGCAGCTTGGTATCAGGGCTGGAGACCCAGTACTTC; CDR3aa: CASSLVSGLETQYF
d_gene: -; j_gene: TRBJ2-1; abundance: -; v_gene: TRBV4-3; CDR3nt: TGCGCCAGCAGCCAATCCGGGACCCGCGGCAATGAGCAGTTCTTC; CDR3aa: CASSQSGTRGNEQFF
d_gene: TRBD2; j_gene: TRBJ2-7; abundance: -; v_gene: TRBV7-2; CDR3nt: TGTGCCAGCAGCCTGACTAGCGGGGGATCCTACGAGCAGTACTTC; CDR3aa: CASSLTSGGSYEQYF
d_gene: TRBD2; j_gene: TRBJ2-1; abundance: -; v_gene: TRBV7-9; CDR3nt: TGTGCCAGCAGCCCCCCTGCGATAGCGGGAGGGAACAATGAGCAGTTCTTC; CDR3aa: CASSPPAIAGGNNEQFF